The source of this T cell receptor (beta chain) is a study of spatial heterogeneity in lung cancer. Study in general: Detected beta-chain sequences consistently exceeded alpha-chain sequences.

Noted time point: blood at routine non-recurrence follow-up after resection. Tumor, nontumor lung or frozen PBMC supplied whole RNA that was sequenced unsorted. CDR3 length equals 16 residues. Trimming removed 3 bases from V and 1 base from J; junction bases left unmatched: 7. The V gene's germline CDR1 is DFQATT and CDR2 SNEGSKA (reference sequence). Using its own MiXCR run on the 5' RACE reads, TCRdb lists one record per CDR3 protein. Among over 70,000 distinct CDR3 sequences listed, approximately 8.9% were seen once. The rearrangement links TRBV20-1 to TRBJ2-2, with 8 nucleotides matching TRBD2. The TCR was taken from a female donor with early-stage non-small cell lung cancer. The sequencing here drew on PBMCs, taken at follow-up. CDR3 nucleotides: TGCAGTGCTAGGGACCGGAGCGGGGGGAACACCGGGGAGCTGTTTTTT. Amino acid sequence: CSARDRSGGNTGELFF.